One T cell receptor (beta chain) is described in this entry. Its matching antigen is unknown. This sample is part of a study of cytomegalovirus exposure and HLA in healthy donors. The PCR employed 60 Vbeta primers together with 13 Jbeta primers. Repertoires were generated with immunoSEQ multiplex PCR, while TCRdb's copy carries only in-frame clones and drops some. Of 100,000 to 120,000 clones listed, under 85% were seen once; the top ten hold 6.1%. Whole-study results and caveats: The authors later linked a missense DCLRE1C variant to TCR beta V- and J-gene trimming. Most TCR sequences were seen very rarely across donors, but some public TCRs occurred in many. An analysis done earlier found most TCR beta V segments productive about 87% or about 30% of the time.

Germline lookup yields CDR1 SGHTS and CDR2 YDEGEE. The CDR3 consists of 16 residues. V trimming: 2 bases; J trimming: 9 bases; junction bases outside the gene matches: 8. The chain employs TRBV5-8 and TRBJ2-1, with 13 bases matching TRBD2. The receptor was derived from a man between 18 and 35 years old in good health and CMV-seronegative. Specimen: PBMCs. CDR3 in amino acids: CASSFMGLAGTSEQFF. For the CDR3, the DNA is TGTGCCAGCAGCTTCATGGGACTAGCGGGGACAAGTGAGCAGTTCTTC.